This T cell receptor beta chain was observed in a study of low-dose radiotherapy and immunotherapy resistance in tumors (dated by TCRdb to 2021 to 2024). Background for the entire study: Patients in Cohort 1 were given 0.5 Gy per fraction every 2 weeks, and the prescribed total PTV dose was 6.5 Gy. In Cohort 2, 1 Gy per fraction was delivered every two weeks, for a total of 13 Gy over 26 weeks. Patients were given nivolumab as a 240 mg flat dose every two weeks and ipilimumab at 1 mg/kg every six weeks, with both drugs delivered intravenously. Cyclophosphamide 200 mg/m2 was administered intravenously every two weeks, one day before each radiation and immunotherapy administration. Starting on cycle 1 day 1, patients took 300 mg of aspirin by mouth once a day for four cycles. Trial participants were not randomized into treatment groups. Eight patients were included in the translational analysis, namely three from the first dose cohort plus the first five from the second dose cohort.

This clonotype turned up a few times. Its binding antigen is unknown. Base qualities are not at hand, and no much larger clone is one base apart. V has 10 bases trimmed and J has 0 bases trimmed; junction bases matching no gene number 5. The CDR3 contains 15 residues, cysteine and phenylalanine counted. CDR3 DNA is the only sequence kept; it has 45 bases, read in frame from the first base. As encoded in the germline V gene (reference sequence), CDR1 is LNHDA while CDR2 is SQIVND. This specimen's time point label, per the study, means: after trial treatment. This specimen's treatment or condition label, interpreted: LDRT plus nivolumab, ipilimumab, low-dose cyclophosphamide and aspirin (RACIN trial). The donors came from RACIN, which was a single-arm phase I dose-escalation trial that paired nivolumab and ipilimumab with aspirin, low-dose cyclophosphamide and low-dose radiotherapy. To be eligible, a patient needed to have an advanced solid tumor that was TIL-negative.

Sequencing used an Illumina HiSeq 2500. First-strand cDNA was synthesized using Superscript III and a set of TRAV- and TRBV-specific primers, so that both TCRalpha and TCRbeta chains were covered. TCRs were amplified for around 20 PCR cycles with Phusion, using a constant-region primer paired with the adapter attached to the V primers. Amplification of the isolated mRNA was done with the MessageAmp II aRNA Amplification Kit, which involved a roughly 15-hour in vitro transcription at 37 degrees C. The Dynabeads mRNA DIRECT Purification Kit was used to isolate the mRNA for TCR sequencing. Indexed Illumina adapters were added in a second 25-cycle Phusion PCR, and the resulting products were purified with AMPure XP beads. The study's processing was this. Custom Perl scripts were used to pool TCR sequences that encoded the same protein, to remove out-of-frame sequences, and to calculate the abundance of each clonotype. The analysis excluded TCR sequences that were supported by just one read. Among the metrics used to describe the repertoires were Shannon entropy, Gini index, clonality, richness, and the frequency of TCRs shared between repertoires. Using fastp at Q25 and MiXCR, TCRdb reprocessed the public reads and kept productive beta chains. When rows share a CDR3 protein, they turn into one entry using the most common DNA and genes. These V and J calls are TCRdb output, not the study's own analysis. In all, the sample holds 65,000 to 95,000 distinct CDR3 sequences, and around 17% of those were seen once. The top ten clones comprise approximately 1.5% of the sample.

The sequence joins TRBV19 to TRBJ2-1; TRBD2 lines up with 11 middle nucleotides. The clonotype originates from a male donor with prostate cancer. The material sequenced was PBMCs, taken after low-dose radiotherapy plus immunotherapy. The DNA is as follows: TGTGCCACCCTGACTAGCGGGGCCTCCTACAATGAGCAGTTCTTC. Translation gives CATLTSGASYNEQFF.